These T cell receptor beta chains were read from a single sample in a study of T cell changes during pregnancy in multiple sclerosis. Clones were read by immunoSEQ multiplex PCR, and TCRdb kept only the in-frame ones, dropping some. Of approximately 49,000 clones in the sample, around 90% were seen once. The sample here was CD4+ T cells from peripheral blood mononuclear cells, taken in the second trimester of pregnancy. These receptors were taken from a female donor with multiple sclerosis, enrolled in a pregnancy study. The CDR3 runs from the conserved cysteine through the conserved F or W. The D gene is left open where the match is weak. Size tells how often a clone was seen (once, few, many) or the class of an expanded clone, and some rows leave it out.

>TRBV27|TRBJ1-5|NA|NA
CASSFSQKDQPQHF
TGTGCCAGCAGTTTTTCTCAGAAAGATCAGCCCCAGCATTTT
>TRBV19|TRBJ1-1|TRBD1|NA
CASRGQGAGEAFF
TGTGCCAGTAGGGGGCAGGGGGCTGGTGAAGCTTTCTTT
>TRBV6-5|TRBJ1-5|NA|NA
CASSYERGNQPQHF
TGTGCCAGCAGTTACGAGCGGGGCAATCAGCCCCAGCATTTT
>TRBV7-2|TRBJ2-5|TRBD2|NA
CASGGGRETQYF
TGTGCCAGCGGCGGGGGAAGAGAGACCCAGTACTTC
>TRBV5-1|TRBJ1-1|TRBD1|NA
CASSNRDRGLLNTEAFF
TGCGCCAGCAGCAACAGGGACAGGGGGTTATTGAACACTGAAGCTTTCTTT
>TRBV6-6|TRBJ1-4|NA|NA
CASSYDSYGEKLFF
TGTGCCAGCAGTTACGATTCCTACGGTGAAAAACTGTTTTTT
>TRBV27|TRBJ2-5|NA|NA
CASSSSGTARRETQYF
TGTGCCAGCAGTTCCTCCGGGACTGCACGTAGGGAGACCCAGTACTTC
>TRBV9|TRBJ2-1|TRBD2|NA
CASSPGLANNEQFF
TGTGCCAGCAGCCCGGGACTAGCGAACAATGAGCAGTTCTTC
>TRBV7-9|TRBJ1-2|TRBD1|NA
CASSFPGIGGQGYTF
TGTGCCAGCAGCTTCCCTGGTATAGGGGGCCAGGGCTACACCTTC
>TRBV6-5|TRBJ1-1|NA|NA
CASSYEIMNTEAFF
TGTGCCAGCAGTTACGAGATCATGAACACTGAAGCTTTCTTT
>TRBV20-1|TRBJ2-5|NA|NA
CSARGQTQYF
TGCAGTGCTAGAGGGCAGACCCAGTACTTC
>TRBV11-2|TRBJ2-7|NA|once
CASSYTGSVEQYF
TGTGCCAGCAGCTACACCGGGTCGGTGGAGCAGTACTTC
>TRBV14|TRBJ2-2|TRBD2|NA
CASSPSGLAGTGELFF
TGTGCCAGCAGCCCTTCGGGACTAGCGGGCACCGGGGAGCTGTTTTTT
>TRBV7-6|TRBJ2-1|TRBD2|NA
CASSLQAGVLSSYNEQFF
TGTGCCAGCAGCTTACAAGCGGGAGTCCTCAGCTCCTACAATGAGCAGTTCTTC
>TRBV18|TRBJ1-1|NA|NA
CASSPRTQRWTEAFF
TGTGCCAGCTCACCGCGGACTCAACGGTGGACTGAAGCTTTCTTT
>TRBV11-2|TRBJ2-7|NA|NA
CASSLILGPGYEQYF
TGTGCCAGCAGCCTTATCCTGGGGCCTGGGTACGAGCAGTACTTC
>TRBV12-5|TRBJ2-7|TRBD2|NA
CASGLPLAGGTKEQYF
TGTGCTAGTGGTTTGCCCCTAGCGGGGGGGACGAAGGAGCAGTACTTC
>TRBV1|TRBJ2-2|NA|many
CTSSQRRTSGGSGELFF
TGCACCAGCAGCCAACGTCGGACTAGCGGCGGGTCCGGGGAGCTGTTTTTT
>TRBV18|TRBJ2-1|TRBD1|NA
CASSLETGGDEQFF
TGTGCCAGCTCACTAGAGACAGGGGGTGATGAGCAGTTCTTC
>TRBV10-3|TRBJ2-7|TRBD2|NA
CAISEVVGTSGTYEQYF
TGTGCCATCAGTGAGGTCGTCGGGACTAGCGGTACCTACGAGCAGTACTTC
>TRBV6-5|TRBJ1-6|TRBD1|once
CASRPGQGARSPLHF
TGTGCCAGCAGGCCTGGACAGGGGGCTCGATCACCCCTCCACTTT
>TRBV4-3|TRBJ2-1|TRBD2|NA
CASSQLSGKSTNEQFF
TGCGCCAGCAGCCAACTCAGCGGGAAATCGACCAATGAGCAGTTCTTC
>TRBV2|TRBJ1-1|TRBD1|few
CASRRQGANTEAFF
TGTGCCAGCCGTAGACAGGGGGCGAACACTGAAGCTTTCTTT
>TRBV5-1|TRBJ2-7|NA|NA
CASSLEVRAAKYF
TGCGCCAGCAGCTTGGAGGTCAGGGCGGCGAAGTACTTC
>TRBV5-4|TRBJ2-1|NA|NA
CASSLTGLGYNEQFF
TGTGCCAGCAGCTTGACGGGGTTGGGTTACAATGAGCAGTTCTTC
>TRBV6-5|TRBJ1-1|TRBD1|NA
CASSSSPQGASEAFF
TGTGCCAGCAGTTCCTCCCCCCAGGGGGCCTCTGAAGCTTTCTTT
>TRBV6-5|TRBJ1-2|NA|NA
CASSYSATEYGYTF
TGTGCCAGCAGTTACTCGGCCACAGAATATGGCTACACCTTC
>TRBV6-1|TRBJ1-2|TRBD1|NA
CASIIGQGDYGYTF
TGTGCCAGCATCATAGGACAGGGGGATTATGGCTACACCTTC
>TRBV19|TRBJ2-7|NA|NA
CASSPDSGYEQYF
TGTGCCAGTAGTCCCGATAGCGGCTACGAGCAGTACTTC
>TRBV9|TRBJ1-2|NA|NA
CASSVEVGVNYGYTF
TGTGCCAGCAGCGTAGAAGTCGGTGTTAACTATGGCTACACCTTC
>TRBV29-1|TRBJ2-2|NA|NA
CSVEWGANTGELFF
TGCAGCGTTGAATGGGGCGCGAACACCGGGGAGCTGTTTTTT
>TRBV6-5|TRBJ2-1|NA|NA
CASSRVDEQFF
TGTGCCAGCAGTAGAGTCGATGAGCAGTTCTTC
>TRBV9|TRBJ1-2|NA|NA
CASSVVHGYGYTF
TGTGCCAGCAGCGTAGTGCACGGCTATGGCTACACCTTC
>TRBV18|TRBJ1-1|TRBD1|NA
CASSPMGQGAGTEAFF
TGTGCCAGCTCACCAATGGGACAGGGGGCCGGCACTGAAGCTTTCTTT
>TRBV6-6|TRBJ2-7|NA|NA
CASSPPGTYEQYF
TGTGCCAGCAGCCCCCCAGGGACCTACGAGCAGTACTTC
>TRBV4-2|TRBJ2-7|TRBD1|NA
CASSFGTGMSYEQYF
TGTGCCAGCAGCTTCGGGACAGGGATGTCCTACGAGCAGTACTTC
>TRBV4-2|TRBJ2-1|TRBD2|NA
CASRPGLTGGNEQFF
TGTGCCAGCAGGCCGGGCCTTACGGGGGGGAATGAGCAGTTCTTC
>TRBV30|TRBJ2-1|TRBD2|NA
CAWRPTSGTFYNEQFF
TGTGCCTGGAGACCCACTAGCGGGACATTTTACAATGAGCAGTTCTTC
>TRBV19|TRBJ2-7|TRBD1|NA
CASRTGQSYEQYF
TGTGCCAGTAGGACGGGACAGAGCTACGAGCAGTACTTC
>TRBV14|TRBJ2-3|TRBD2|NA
CASSHSLRAGLRDTQYF
TGTGCCAGCAGCCATTCGTTGAGGGCGGGACTAAGAGATACGCAGTATTTT
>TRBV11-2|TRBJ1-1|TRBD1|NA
CASSRDRGKAFF
TGTGCCAGCAGCCGAGACAGGGGGAAAGCTTTCTTT
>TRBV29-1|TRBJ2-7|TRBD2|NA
CSVDSGRPTFSYEQYF
TGCAGCGTTGATAGCGGGAGGCCGACTTTCTCCTACGAGCAGTACTTC
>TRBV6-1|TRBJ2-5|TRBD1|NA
CASSVSRGLETQYF
TGTGCCAGCAGTGTTAGCAGGGGGCTTGAGACCCAGTACTTC
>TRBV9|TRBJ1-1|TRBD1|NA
CASSVFPTGFKLDQAFF
TGTGCCAGCAGCGTCTTTCCGACAGGGTTCAAGCTTGACCAAGCTTTCTTT
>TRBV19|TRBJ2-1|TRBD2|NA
CASSVSGMRYEQFF
TGTGCCAGTAGTGTCAGCGGGATGAGGTATGAGCAGTTCTTC
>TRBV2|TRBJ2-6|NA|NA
CASRISVSGANVLTF
TGTGCCAGCAGAATTAGCGTTTCTGGGGCCAACGTCCTGACTTTC
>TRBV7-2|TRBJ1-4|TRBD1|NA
CASSTGQGIPWANEKLFF
TGTGCCAGCAGCACGGGACAGGGTATTCCCTGGGCTAATGAAAAACTGTTTTTT
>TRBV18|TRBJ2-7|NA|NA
CASSQDRNVEQYF
TGTGCCAGCTCGCAAGACAGGAACGTCGAGCAGTACTTC
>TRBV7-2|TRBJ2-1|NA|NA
CASSPDFSSYNEQFF
TGTGCCAGCAGTCCGGACTTTAGCTCCTACAATGAGCAGTTCTTC
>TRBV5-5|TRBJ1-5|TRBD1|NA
CASSFSGGGQPQHF
TGTGCCAGCAGCTTTTCAGGGGGTGGACAGCCCCAGCATTTT
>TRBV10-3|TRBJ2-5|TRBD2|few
CAISESGGQETQYF
TGTGCCATCAGTGAGTCGGGGGGGCAAGAGACCCAGTACTTC
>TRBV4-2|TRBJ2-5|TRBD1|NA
CASSQDRGETQYF
TGTGCCAGCAGCCAAGACAGGGGGGAGACCCAGTACTTC
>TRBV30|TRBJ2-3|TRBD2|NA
CAWSVGGSGTDTQYF
TGTGCCTGGAGTGTAGGCGGGAGTGGGACAGATACGCAGTATTTT
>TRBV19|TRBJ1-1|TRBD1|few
CASRRQGLPNTEAFF
TGTGCCAGTAGAAGACAGGGGCTTCCGAACACTGAAGCTTTCTTT
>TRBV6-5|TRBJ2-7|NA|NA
CASSSDFTGGTYEQYF
TGTGCCAGCAGTTCTGACTTTACAGGAGGGACCTACGAGCAGTACTTC